This T cell receptor beta chain was identified in a study of cytomegalovirus exposure and HLA in healthy donors. Looking at the study overall: Later analysis reported that the 130 or so validation repertoires shared the platform of the approximately 620 first-cohort repertoires. Notes on the study in general: Despite most TCR sequences being rare, some public TCRs occurred in many donors. Altogether, around 160 TCR beta chains were recorded as cytomegalovirus-associated.

The CDR3 is 14 residues long. Germline V CDR1 and CDR2: SGHAT, FQNNGV. Trimming stripped 2 bases from V and 2 bases from J, with 10 bases between. To note about this clone: Its antigen is currently unknown.

Some clones are missing from TCRdb's copy, which holds only in-frame ones; the method was immunoSEQ multiplex PCR. The sample includes 250,000 to 350,000 clones, roughly 88% of them seen just once. The sequenced sample was PBMCs. This chain links TRBV11-2 with TRBJ2-7; D is uncertain. The receptor's source is a woman aged 18-30 years in good health and CMV-seronegative. CDR3 sequence (DNA): TGTGCCAGCAGCTTAACAGATCTTACCTACGAGCAGTACTTC. Protein product: CASSLTDLTYEQYF.